The 31 T cell receptor beta chains in this list originate from one sample, sequenced in a study of CD8+ T cells in alopecia areata. Extracted from the samples, RNA was reverse transcribed into cDNA to serve as the sequencing template. Data came from immunoSEQ multiplex PCR; TCRdb stores just in-frame clones and leaves some out. The sample carries about 150,000 clones, about 90% recorded once. Sequences were derived from CD8+ T cells sorted from blood, sampled at week 0. The receptors derive from a human donor with alopecia areata.

The chain couples TRBV7-3 to TRBJ2-1, with TRBD1 identical over 8 bases. In germline, CDR1 is SGHTA, CDR2 FQGTGA. This CDR3 is 11 amino acids long. The V segment lost 4 bases and the J segment 12 bases; nucleotides outside the gene matches: 2. The CDR3 DNA reads TGTGCCAGCAGCTCCGGACAGGGGCAGTTCTTC. This gives the protein CASSSGQGQFF.

The genes are TRBV9 and TRBJ2-7; no definite D call. V shed 3 bases and J shed 3 bases, with 10 bases lying between them. CDR1 and CDR2 from the germline V gene are SGDLS and YYNGEE. This CDR3 spans 13 amino acids. The CDR3 loop reads CASSAKGHYEQYF. For the CDR3, the DNA is TGTGCCAGCAGCGCTAAAGGGCACTACGAGCAGTACTTC.

The chain joins TRBV2 to TRBJ2-7, with D maybe TRBD2 (5 bases). This CDR3 has 12 amino acids. Germline V gene sequence: CDR1 SNHLY, CDR2 FYNNEI. V shed 9 bases and J shed 9 bases, with 18 bases lying between them. The CDR3 DNA reads TGTGCCAGGGGGATGGCCGGGAAAGTGCAGTACTTC. Protein: CARGMAGKVQYF.

The chain uses TRBV30 and TRBJ1-1; 8 positions match TRBD1. CDR3 size: 15 residues. After removal of 4 bases from V and 1 base from J, the junction contained 8 bases not matched to a gene. Germline assignment: CDR1 GTSNPN and CDR2 SVGIG (reference sequence). The CDR3 nucleotides are TGTGCCTGGACTCACGGGGACAGGAGGAACACTGAAGCTTTCTTT. Its protein product is CAWTHGDRRNTEAFF.

This chain joins TRBV7-8 and TRBJ2-3; D call uncertain. Germline V gene sequence: CDR1 SGHVS, CDR2 FQNEAQ. The CDR3 covers 14 residues. V was shortened by 1 base and J by 1 base, with 6 bases between the two germline ends. The CDR3 coding sequence is TGTGCCAGCAGCTTAGACCCGGGCACAGATACGCAGTATTTT. It encodes CASSLDPGTDTQYF.

This chain joins TRBV29-1 and TRBJ1-2, with TRBD1 as a possible D gene (6 bases). Germline V gives CDR1 SQVTM, CDR2 ANQGSEA. V lost 4 bases, J lost 0 bases, and 12 bases lay in between. The CDR3 spans 14 residues. CDR3 residues: CSVGGTTTNYGYTF. In nucleotides, the CDR3 is TGCAGCGTTGGAGGGACAACTACTAACTATGGCTACACCTTC. Full variable domain (remainder filled in from reference TRBV29-1 and TRBJ1-2): SAVISQKPSRDICQRGTSLTIQCQVDSQVTMMFWYRQQPGQSLTLIATANQGSEATYESGFVIDKFPISRPNLTFSTLTVSNMSPEDSSIYLCSVGGTTTNYGYTFGSGTRLTVV.

The chain recombines TRBV29-1 with TRBJ1-2, with unresolved D. CDR1 and CDR2 from the germline V gene are SQVTM and ANQGSEA. This CDR3 contains 12 residues. V was cut by 4 bases and J by 3 bases, with 9 bases left in between. Here the CDR3 reads CSVVEQDYGYTF. In DNA form, the CDR3 reads TGCAGCGTTGTAGAGCAGGACTATGGCTACACCTTC.

The CDR3 bases are TGCAGCGCCGGGGACGGAACTAATGAAAAACTGTTTTTT. Protein: CSAGDGTNEKLFF. The genes are TRBV29-1 and TRBJ1-4; D is possibly TRBD1 (5 bases). Trimming removed 7 bases at V and 1 base at J, with 10 bases between. This CDR3 spans 13 amino acids. The germline V gene has CDR1 SQVTM and CDR2 ANQGSEA.

This clone was found a few times. The chain couples TRBV5-1 to TRBJ2-1; TRBD1 might be the D (6 bases). The CDR3 spans 14 residues. The germline CDR1 and CDR2 sequences are SGHRS and YFSETQ. V lost 4 bases and J lost 6, with 14 bases in between. The CDR3 region has the DNA TGCGCCAGCAGCCTAGGACAGCCCCTCAATGAGCAGTTCTTC. Encoded protein: CASSLGQPLNEQFF.

This clone was seen just once. The rearrangement links TRBV9 to TRBJ2-5; D assignment may be TRBD1 or TRBD2 (5 bases each). This CDR3 region has 14 residues. Germline CDR1 and CDR2: SGDLS and YYNGEE. The V end was cut by 0 bases, the J end by 4 bases, with 10 bases between. The CDR3 DNA sequence: TGTGCCAGCAGCGTAGCTAGAGGGGCAGAGACCCAGTACTTC. It encodes CASSVARGAETQYF.

This chain connects TRBV27 to TRBJ1-1; possible D gene TRBD1, 5 bases. This CDR3 region has 14 residues. The V gene lost 6 bases and the J gene lost 0 bases, with 11 bases spanning the gap. Germline-derived CDR1 and CDR2 are MNHEY and SMNVEV (reference sequence). The CDR3 sequence: CASSSMGVNTEAFF. In DNA form, the CDR3 reads TGTGCCAGCAGCTCGATGGGGGTGAACACTGAAGCTTTCTTT.

The J gene is TRBJ2-1, the V gene TRBV25-1; D ambiguous. The CDR3 covers 14 residues. The germline V and J ends were trimmed by 5 bases and 8 bases, with 16 bases remaining between them. Per the germline V gene, CDR1 is MGHDK and CDR2 is SYGVNS. The CDR3 coding sequence is TGTGCCAGCAGTCGGACCGGTCGGTGGGATGAGCAGTTCTTC. Encoded protein: CASSRTGRWDEQFF.

The chain uses TRBV10-3 and TRBJ2-7; D ambiguous. The CDR3 runs 12 residues. The V and J ends lost 0 bases and 6 bases respectively, with 6 bases between them. The V gene's germline CDR1 is ENHRY and CDR2 SYGVKD. The CDR3 region is CAISESGGEQYF. CDR3 coding DNA: TGTGCCATCAGTGAGTCGGGCGGCGAGCAGTACTTC.

This chain links TRBV7-9 with TRBJ2-3, with 8 bases lining up with TRBD2. This CDR3 has 15 amino acids. Germline V gives CDR1 SEHNR, CDR2 FQNEAQ (reference sequence). Losses at the gene ends were 5 bases for V and 4 bases for J; bases not matched to a gene: 8. In DNA form, the CDR3 reads TGTGCCAGCAGCCTAGGTTCGGGAGGGCCAGATACGCAGTATTTT. Protein: CASSLGSGGPDTQYF.

The chain joins TRBV11-2 to TRBJ2-3, with 9 bases lining up with TRBD2. Trimming removed 0 bases from V and 5 bases from J; junction bases left unmatched: 12. CDR3 length equals 18 residues. The germline V gene encodes CDR1 SGHAT and CDR2 FQNNGV. The DNA of the CDR3 is TGTGCCAGCAGCTTAGATGTTTGGGCTAGCGGGATGGAAGATACGCAGTATTTT. Its translation: CASSLDVWASGMEDTQYF.

The chain recombines TRBV7-8 with TRBJ2-5, with unresolved D. The length of the CDR3 is 13 residues. V was pared by 2 bases and J by 2 bases, with 6 bases between. Germline V gene sequence: CDR1 SGHVS, CDR2 FQNEAQ. CDR3 region: CASSLLGQETQYF. CDR3 nucleotides: TGTGCCAGCAGCTTATTAGGGCAAGAGACCCAGTACTTC.

The genes are TRBV11-3 and TRBJ2-7; 7 positions match TRBD1. J lost 5 bases, V lost 5 bases, and 12 bases had no gene match. CDR1 and CDR2 (germline): SGHNT, YENEEA. The CDR3 is made up of 15 amino acids. This chain's CDR3 is CASSARDSPWDEQYF. In nucleotides, the CDR3 is TGTGCCAGCAGCGCCCGGGACAGCCCCTGGGACGAGCAGTACTTC.

The genes are TRBV4-1 and TRBJ1-6; D is ambiguous. Trimming pared 1 base from V and 13 bases from J, leaving 8 bases between. Looked up from germline, CDR1 is MGHRA and CDR2 is YSYEKL. The CDR3 runs to 12 residues. CDR3 residues: CASSQGSSPLHF. CDR3 in DNA: TGCGCCAGCAGCCAAGGTTCCTCTCCCCTCCACTTT.

The J gene is TRBJ2-3, the V gene TRBV19; weak D call: TRBD2 (5 bases). Trimming took off 7 bases at V and 2 bases at J, with 19 bases between the two ends. The CDR3 runs 16 residues. Per germline, CDR1 LNHDA and CDR2 SQIVND (reference sequence). CDR3: CASTGRISDLTDTQYF. The CDR3 DNA reads as TGTGCCAGTACTGGTCGAATTAGCGACCTCACAGATACGCAGTATTTT.

The genes are TRBV27 and TRBJ2-7; D is unresolved. The V gene's germline CDR1 is MNHEY and CDR2 SMNVEV (reference sequence). This CDR3 is built from 12 residues. The V and J ends lost 3 bases and 3 bases respectively, with 6 bases between them. Written as DNA, the CDR3 is TGTGCCAGCAGTTTCCTCGGCTACGAGCAGTACTTC. Translating it yields CASSFLGYEQYF.

This chain links TRBV7-3 with TRBJ2-1; D may match TRBD1 or TRBD2 (5 bases each). Trimming removed 2 bases at V and 5 bases at J, with 16 bases between. This CDR3 has 16 amino acids. The germline gives CDR1 SGHTA, CDR2 FQGTGA. The CDR3 nucleotides read TGTGCCAGCAGCTTATATTCCGGGACCCTTCACAATGAGCAGTTCTTC. This sequence encodes CASSLYSGTLHNEQFF.

The gene calls are TRBV15 and TRBJ2-1, with D possibly matching TRBD2 (5 bases). The CDR3 runs to 12 residues. Germline CDR1 is LNHNV and CDR2 is YYDKDF (reference sequence). V dropped 3 bases and J dropped 9 bases, with 9 bases sitting between them. The DNA for the CDR3 is TGTGCCACCAGCAGTGTAGGGAGTGAGCAGTTCTTC. Amino acid sequence: CATSSVGSEQFF.

The chain links TRBV9 to TRBJ2-1; 9 nucleotides align to TRBD2. V was clipped by 4 bases and J by 7 bases; unmatched bases: 9. CDR3 length: 15 residues. Per the germline V gene, CDR1 is SGDLS and CDR2 is YYNGEE. The CDR3 bases are TGTGCCAGCAGCTCTAGCGGGGCCCCAGGTAATGAGCAGTTCTTC. Protein product: CASSSSGAPGNEQFF. The full variable domain, with the rest looked up from reference TRBV9 and TRBJ2-1, is DSGVTQTPKHLITATGQRVTLRCSPRSGDLSVYWYQQSLDQGLQFLIQYYNGEERAKGNILERFSAQQFPDLHSELNLSSLELGDSALYFCASSSSGAPGNEQFFGPGTRLTVL.

The CDR3 DNA sequence: TGTGCCAGCAGTTACGGGACAGCCACCGGGGAGCTGTTTTTT. Its protein product is CASSYGTATGELFF. V usage is TRBV6-5 and J usage is TRBJ2-2; 7 bases are a match to TRBD1. The CDR3 extends over 14 amino acids. V lost 2 bases, J lost 4 bases, and 1 base stayed unmatched. Germline loops: CDR1 MNHEY, CDR2 SVGAGI.

V is TRBV5-1 and J is TRBJ2-1, with 7 bases aligning to TRBD1. The V gene end was trimmed by 4 bases and the J gene end by 3 bases; junction bases not matched to a gene: 7. The CDR3 covers 15 residues. Germline CDR1 reads SGHRS; CDR2 reads YFSETQ. The CDR3 DNA reads TGCGCCAGCAGCCCCTCCGGGACAGACTACAATGAGCAGTTCTTC. Protein product: CASSPSGTDYNEQFF.

This clone was seen just once. The chain employs TRBV6-1 and TRBJ2-2; 7 bases map to TRBD2. Germline lookup yields CDR1 MNHNS and CDR2 SASEGT. The CDR3 extends over 17 amino acids. After removal of 1 base from V and 2 bases from J, the junction contained 7 bases not matched to a gene. CDR3 in DNA: TGTGCCAGCAGTGAAGGCCCGGGACTATTAAACACCGGGGAGCTGTTTTTT. It translates to CASSEGPGLLNTGELFF.

The chain couples TRBV7-6 to TRBJ2-3; D remains unclear. Germline V lookup: CDR1 SGHVS, CDR2 FNYEAQ. The V end lost 1 base, the J end lost 7 bases, and 9 bases lay between the germline ends. The CDR3 is 13 residues long. CDR3 sequence (DNA): TGTGCCAGCAGCTTAGACCGTCGATATACGCAGTATTTT. It specifies CASSLDRRYTQYF.

The rearrangement links TRBV4-1 to TRBJ2-5; a possible D gene is TRBD1 (6 bases). CDR1 and CDR2 from the germline V gene are MGHRA and YSYEKL. The V gene lost 4 bases and the J gene lost 1 base, with 10 bases spanning the gap. CDR3 size: 14 residues. CDR3 residues: CASSPRTVQETQYF. For the CDR3, the DNA is TGCGCCAGCAGCCCCCGGACAGTCCAAGAGACCCAGTACTTC.

The V gene is TRBV10-3, the J gene TRBJ1-2; D uncertain. The CDR3 length is 17 residues. CDR1 is ENHRY, CDR2 SYGVKD, per germline. Deletions cut 0 bases from V and 6 bases from J, with 20 bases between. Here the CDR3 reads CAISESSSPVLQHGYTF. CDR3 DNA sequence: TGTGCCATCAGTGAGTCCTCAAGTCCCGTTTTACAGCATGGCTACACCTTC.

This clone was detected once. The V gene is TRBV27, the J gene TRBJ2-7; D is ambiguous. There are 11 residues in the CDR3. The V gene's germline CDR1 is MNHEY and CDR2 SMNVEV (reference sequence). V dropped 7 bases and J dropped 5 bases, with 9 bases sitting between them. CDR3 in amino acids: CASTFRNEQYF. CDR3 nucleotide sequence: TGTGCCAGCACGTTTCGAAACGAGCAGTACTTC.

The chain couples TRBV30 to TRBJ1-1; D unresolved. CDR1 and CDR2 (germline): GTSNPN, SVGIG (reference sequence). V lost 2 bases and J lost 4, with 5 bases in between. This CDR3 is 11 amino acids long. CDR3 residues: CAWSKGTEAFF. Here the CDR3 DNA reads TGTGCCTGGAGTAAGGGCACTGAAGCTTTCTTT.